This is a list of T cell receptor beta chains from one sample in a study of long-term antiretroviral therapy in people with HIV. Profiled with immunoSEQ multiplex PCR; TCRdb holds only in-frame clones, not every one. The sample yields 25,000 to 35,000 clones, roughly 93% seen once. Specimen: unsorted PBMCs, collected approximately 6.3 years after starting antiretroviral therapy. These TCRs come from a woman aged 35 to 49 with HIV. CDR3s include the opening cysteine and the closing phenylalanine or tryptophan. D genes are given only for firm matches. Size values are once, few and many counts, or a class for expanded clones, and some rows have none.

>-|TRBV5-8|TRBJ2-6|-
TGTGCCAGCAGCTTGGACCGAAATGGTGCTGGGGCCAACGTCCTGACTTTC
CASSLDRNGAGANVLTF
>TRBD2|TRBV29-1|TRBJ2-1|-
TGCAGCGTTGGGATTGCCGCGGGGGGGCTCAATGAGCAGTTCTTC
CSVGIAAGGLNEQFF
>-|TRBV6-5|TRBJ1-4|-
TGTGCCAGCAGTTACTCAAGGAATGAAAAACTGTTTTTT
CASSYSRNEKLFF
>TRBD2|TRBV5-4|TRBJ2-3|-
TGTGCCAGCAGCTTGGGCCTAGCGGGGGCCGACACAGATACGCAGTATTTT
CASSLGLAGADTDTQYF
>-|TRBV30|TRBJ2-5|once
TGTGCCTGGAGTGGGGGGGCAGAGACCCAGTACTTC
CAWSGGAETQYF
>TRBD1|TRBV2|TRBJ2-7|-
TGTGCCACCAACGAATATGACAGGGGAACGAAAACCTACGAGCAGTACTTC
CATNEYDRGTKTYEQYF
>-|TRBV6-5|TRBJ1-2|-
TGTGCCAGCAGTTACACCGGAACAGGGACTGGCTACACCTTC
CASSYTGTGTGYTF
>TRBD1|TRBV28|TRBJ2-3|once
TGTGCCAGCAGTCCTCGGCAGGGGGTAACAGATACGCAGTATTTT
CASSPRQGVTDTQYF
>TRBD1|TRBV28|TRBJ2-3|-
TGTGCCAGCAGTTTTCGGAGGACAGGGGATTTATTCACAGATACGCAGTATTTT
CASSFRRTGDLFTDTQYF
>-|TRBV10-1|TRBJ1-5|-
TGCGCCAGCAGTGAGCCCTTAAACCGCAATCAGCCCCAGCATTTT
CASSEPLNRNQPQHF
>TRBD2|TRBV19|TRBJ2-1|-
TGTGCCAGTAGTCGCAGCGGGGGGTACTACAATGAGCAGTTCTTC
CASSRSGGYYNEQFF
>TRBD1|TRBV18|TRBJ2-7|few
TGTGCCAGCTCCGACGCGGGACAGGCCTACGAGCAGTACTTC
CASSDAGQAYEQYF
>TRBD1|TRBV10-3|TRBJ2-3|-
TGTGCCATCAGTGGAACAGGGGGCGCTGATGCAGATACGCAGTATTTT
CAISGTGGADADTQYF
>-|TRBV4-1|TRBJ2-7|-
TGCGCCAGCAGCCCCCTCCTCTCCTACGAGCAGTACTTC
CASSPLLSYEQYF
>-|TRBV19|TRBJ2-2|once
TGTGCCAGTAGTGGTTTAGCCGGGGAGCTGTTTTTT
CASSGLAGELFF
>-|TRBV18|TRBJ1-1|-
TGTGCCAGCTCACCATCGGAACTCGAGGGATCTGAAGCTTTCTTT
CASSPSELEGSEAFF
>TRBD2|TRBV7-9|TRBJ2-5|-
TGTGCCAGCAGGGAAGGACTAGCGGGGGAGACCCAGTACTTC
CASREGLAGETQYF
>TRBD1|TRBV18|TRBJ2-7|-
TGTGCCAGCTCACCCCGCCCGGGACAGGGGGCTCGCGAGCAGTACTTC
CASSPRPGQGAREQYF
>-|TRBV15|TRBJ1-4|once
TGTGCCACCAGCAGAGGTACGGGGGAAAAACTGTTTTTT
CATSRGTGEKLFF
>-|TRBV30|TRBJ1-4|-
TGTGCCGGCAACAAGGCCACTAATGAAAAACTGTTTTTT
CAGNKATNEKLFF
>-|TRBV6-1|TRBJ2-3|-
TGTGCCAGCACCGCGATCAAGGGGGGCACAGATACGCAGTATTTT
CASTAIKGGTDTQYF
>-|TRBV10-3|TRBJ2-4|-
TGTGCCATCAGTGAACCTCCCTCGGAGGACATTCAGTACTTC
CAISEPPSEDIQYF
>TRBD1|TRBV11-2|TRBJ2-5|-
TGTGCCAGCAGCCATACCGGGACAGGGGGCCGGGAGACCCAGTACTTC
CASSHTGTGGRETQYF
>-|TRBV7-2|TRBJ2-2|-
TGTGCCAGCAGAAGTGGGAGATACACCGGGGAGCTGTTTTTT
CASRSGRYTGELFF
>TRBD2|TRBV4-3|TRBJ2-1|-
TGCGCCAGCAGCCAAGTAAGCGGGGGCTCCTACAATGAGCAGTTCTTC
CASSQVSGGSYNEQFF
>TRBD2|TRBV7-3|TRBJ2-7|-
TGTGCCAGCAGCACAACGGGGGGGAGCTCCTACGAGCAGTACTTC
CASSTTGGSSYEQYF
>TRBD1|TRBV4-1|TRBJ1-5|-
TGCGCCAGCAGCAGCACGACAGGGAACCTCAAGAGCAATCAGCCCCAGCATTTT
CASSSTTGNLKSNQPQHF
>-|TRBV13|TRBJ2-6|-
TGTGCCAGCAGCTTAGGGGGGACTGGGGCCAACGTCCTGACTTTC
CASSLGGTGANVLTF
>-|TRBV6-5|TRBJ1-1|-
TGTGCCAGCGGCCTGAAGACGAACACTGAAGCTTTCTTT
CASGLKTNTEAFF
>TRBD2|TRBV29-1|TRBJ2-5|-
TGCAGCGTTGTCCCTAGCGGGGGGACCTATCAAGAGACCCAGTACTTC
CSVVPSGGTYQETQYF
>TRBD1|TRBV11-3|TRBJ2-7|-
TGTGCCAGCAGCTTAGGCGGGACAGGGGATTTCTACGAGCAGTACTTC
CASSLGGTGDFYEQYF
>-|TRBV5-4|TRBJ2-7|-
TGTGCCAGCAGCTCCTACACTGGGGGACTTGAGCAGTACTTC
CASSSYTGGLEQYF
>-|TRBV15|TRBJ2-7|-
TGTGCCACCAGCAGAGACCTCTCCTACGAGCAGTACTTC
CATSRDLSYEQYF
>-|TRBV4-1|TRBJ1-2|-
TGCGCCAGCAGCCAAATGCAAGAGAGCGAGGACAACTATGGCTACACCTTC
CASSQMQESEDNYGYTF
>-|TRBV5-1|TRBJ1-1|-
TGCGCCAGCAGCTTGGTATCGGGTGTGAACACTGAAGCTTTCTTT
CASSLVSGVNTEAFF
>-|TRBV30|TRBJ1-5|-
TGTGCCTGGGCCGGGCGGGGGAATCAGCCCCAGCATTTT
CAWAGRGNQPQHF
>-|TRBV7-2|TRBJ2-7|-
TGTGCCGTACTTTTAGATGATCGGGCACCAGTCGGGGAGCAGTACTTC
CAVLLDDRAPVGEQYF
>-|TRBV30|TRBJ1-5|-
TGTGCCTGGAGTGTACTTTTTAATGGGCCCCAGCATTTT
CAWSVLFNGPQHF
>-|TRBV19|TRBJ2-5|-
TGTGCCAGTAGTGCTCCACTGGGACTCCAGTACTTC
CASSAPLGLQYF
>-|TRBV10-3|TRBJ2-3|-
TGTGCCATCCGTCCGCAGGGCCGCGACCATACGCAGTATTTT
CAIRPQGRDHTQYF
>-|TRBV7-2|TRBJ1-1|-
TGTGCCAGCAGCTTAGCAGAAAACACTGAAGCTTTCTTT
CASSLAENTEAFF
>-|TRBV30|TRBJ1-1|-
TGTGCCTGCCCCCATGGGGGTCAGGGAACTGAAGCTTTCTTT
CACPHGGQGTEAFF
>-|TRBV20-1|TRBJ1-2|once
TGCAGTGCATGGACGGGTGGCTACACCTTC
CSAWTGGYTF
>TRBD1|TRBV2|TRBJ1-2|-
TGTGCCAGCAGTGAAGTCGTCACAGGGGGGAGCTATGGCTACACCTTC
CASSEVVTGGSYGYTF
>-|TRBV6-6|TRBJ1-1|-
TGTGCCAGCACGCCGAACACTGAAGCTTTCTTT
CASTPNTEAFF
>-|TRBV25-1|TRBJ1-2|-
TGTGCCAGCAGTCCCGCTCTGGGTGGGAAAGGGGGTGGCGGCTACACCTTC
CASSPALGGKGGGGYTF